The 30 T cell receptor beta chains reported below all come from one sample, sequenced in a study of sequential checkpoint blockade in melanoma (dated by TCRdb to between 2018 and 2020). The library was prepared using the immunoSEQ multiplex PCR assay. Sourced from immuneACCESS, this table was stored by TCRdb with only in-frame sequences that have V and J called. A share of the clones is absent; for the studies checked, an unresolved V gene accounts for under half, and the remainder has no known explanation. Present in this sample are more than 8,000 clones, about 60% of which were seen just once. The biggest ten clones account for about 41% of the sample. Reading the label with the study, this specimen's treatment or condition is: randomized to nivolumab then ipilimumab (arm A) or the reverse (arm B). The specimen was CD8+ T cells sorted from blood (inferred from file names), collected from a patient given nivolumab and ipilimumab in sequence. These receptors were taken from a human donor with melanoma.

The chain carries TRBV28 and TRBJ1-2; 7 bases line up with TRBD1. The CDR3 is 16 amino acids. V shed 6 bases, J shed 4 bases, and the junction held 14 bases outside the gene matches. The germline V gene has CDR1 MDHEN and CDR2 SYDVKM. The CDR3 sequence: CASSPLGTTGPYGYTF. DNA of the CDR3: TGTGCCAGCAGCCCCCTTGGAACGACAGGGCCCTATGGCTACACCTTC.

The rearrangement links TRBV7-9 to TRBJ2-3; D is perhaps TRBD1 (6 bases). Looked up from germline, CDR1 is SEHNR and CDR2 is FQNEAQ (reference sequence). V dropped 4 bases and J dropped 6 bases, with 20 bases sitting between them. The CDR3 loop spans 16 amino acids. The CDR3 DNA reads TGTGCCAGCAGCTCCCCCGTCGGAGTGGGGGCGGATACGCAGTATTTT. It is translated as CASSSPVGVGADTQYF.

This clone was counted between two and nine times. The chain couples TRBV18 to TRBJ2-7, with D unclear. The ends were cut back, 4 bases at V and 1 base at J, with 11 bases in the middle. Germline lookup yields CDR1 KGHSH and CDR2 LQKENI. The CDR3 has 14 amino acids. CDR3 in DNA: TGTGCCAGCTCACTTCTGACTGATTCCTACGAGCAGTACTTC. Its protein product is CASSLLTDSYEQYF.

There are a few counts of this clone. The rearrangement joins TRBV6-6 to TRBJ2-3; 7 bases match TRBD2. Germline trimming cut 3 bases from V and 3 bases from J; bases unmatched to any gene: 6. The length of the CDR3 is 15 residues. The germline V gene encodes CDR1 MNHNY and CDR2 SVGAGI (reference sequence). CDR3 sequence reads: CASSYGGRGTDTQYF. The DNA of the CDR3 is TGTGCCAGCAGTTATGGGGGGAGGGGAACAGATACGCAGTATTTT.

This CDR3 is CASSLWQGTGEKLFF. The CDR3 DNA is TGTGCCAGCAGCTTGTGGCAGGGAACGGGTGAAAAACTGTTTTTT. V is TRBV5-8 and J is TRBJ1-4; D might be TRBD1 (5 bases). V gave up 1 base and J gave up 7 bases, with 14 bases separating them. Germline V gene lookup returns CDR1 SGHTS and CDR2 YDEGEE. There are 15 residues in the CDR3.

V is TRBV6-6 and J is TRBJ2-1; TRBD1 agrees at 9 bases. The CDR3 is 16 residues long. The ends lost 6 bases at V and 5 bases at J; junction bases unmatched: 11. CDR1 MNHNY and CDR2 SVGAGI come from the germline V gene (reference sequence). CDR3 nucleotide sequence: TGTGCCAGCAGCCAAGTTCCGGGACAGGGAGACAATGAGCAGTTCTTC. It yields the protein CASSQVPGQGDNEQFF.

The rearrangement uses TRBV5-6 and TRBJ1-2; 10 nucleotides match TRBD1. J gave up 4 bases and V 3 bases, and 3 bases lay outside the gene matches. Germline assignment: CDR1 SGHDT and CDR2 YYEEEE. The CDR3 is made up of 14 amino acids. CDR3 protein: CASSSGTGVYGYTF. CDR3 DNA: TGTGCCAGCAGCTCCGGGACAGGGGTCTATGGCTACACCTTC.

This clone was found a few times. V usage is TRBV7-9 and J usage is TRBJ2-5; the match to TRBD2 covers 9 bases. CDR3 length: 16 amino acids. Germline CDR1 reads SEHNR; CDR2 reads FQNEAQ (reference sequence). Trimming at V came to 5 bases and at J to 1 base, leaving 8 bases not matched to a gene. The CDR3: CASSPLAGRLQETQYF. The CDR3 DNA is TGTGCCAGCAGCCCTCTAGCGGGGCGGCTCCAAGAGACCCAGTACTTC.

The chain employs TRBV6-5 and TRBJ1-6; TRBD1 matches at 7 bases. V lost 2 bases, J lost 7 bases, and 5 bases stayed unmatched. Germline assignment: CDR1 MNHEY and CDR2 SVGAGI. The CDR3 extends over 15 amino acids. DNA for the CDR3: TGTGCCAGCAGTTACGGGGACAGCTTCAATTCACCCCTCCACTTT. Amino acid sequence: CASSYGDSFNSPLHF.

The rearrangement joins TRBV4-3 to TRBJ2-2; a weak D match, TRBD2 (5 bases). In germline, CDR1 is LGHNA, CDR2 YSLEER. This CDR3 spans 14 amino acids. Deletions cut 3 bases from V and 4 bases from J, with 9 bases between. Written as DNA, the CDR3 is TGCGCCAGCAGCCATAGACGGGGCACCGGGGAGCTGTTTTTT. Translated, it gives CASSHRRGTGELFF.

On this clone: One end of the junction is discordant with germline, which a read error may explain. V gene TRBV7-2 combines with J gene TRBJ2-5; D is undetermined. This CDR3 region has 14 residues. Per germline, CDR1 SGHTA and CDR2 FQGNSA. Written as DNA, the CDR3 is TGTGCCAGCGGCTTAGTAGTTGGCCAAGAGACCCAGTACTTC. Encoded protein: CASGLVVGQETQYF.

This sequence joins TRBV10-2 and TRBJ2-7, with D tentatively TRBD1 (7 bases). V lost 3 bases and J 3 bases, leaving 12 bases between the germline ends. Germline assignment: CDR1 WSHSY and CDR2 SAAADI. This CDR3 region has 14 residues. The CDR3 coding sequence is TGCGCCAGCAGTGACAGGGGGGCCTTCTACGAGCAGTACTTC. This translates into CASSDRGAFYEQYF.

The chain links TRBV7-9 to TRBJ1-5, with TRBD1 as a possible D gene (5 bases). V shed 2 bases and J shed 6 bases, with 11 bases lying between them. The CDR3 runs 14 residues. Germline CDR1 and CDR2: SEHNR and FQNEAQ (reference sequence). CDR3 protein: CASSLQGGGQPQHF. DNA for the CDR3: TGTGCCAGCAGCTTACAGGGAGGTGGTCAGCCCCAGCATTTT.

V and J are TRBV4-1 and TRBJ2-5, with TRBD1 matching 7 bases. The DNA end lines up better with TRBJ2-7; the J call may be wrong. The CDR3 spans 14 residues. The germline V gene encodes CDR1 MGHRA and CDR2 YSYEKL. CDR3 coding DNA: TGCGCCAGCAGCCTAGGACAGGCGGCCTACGAGCAGTACTTC. Residues: CASSLGQAAYEQYF.

Only a few counts were recorded for this clone. The chain is built from TRBV5-5 and TRBJ2-7, with a weak D call TRBD2 (6 bases). CDR1 is SGHKS, CDR2 YYEKEE, per germline (reference sequence). CDR3 size: 15 residues. Trimming removed 1 base from V and 4 bases from J, with 15 bases in between. This CDR3 is CASSLKGAGYYEQYF. CDR3 nucleotides: TGTGCCAGCAGCTTGAAGGGTGCGGGGTATTACGAGCAGTACTTC. The whole variable domain, remainder taken from reference TRBV5-5 and TRBJ2-7, is DAGVTQSPTHLIKTRGQQVTLRCSPISGHKSVSWYQQVLGQGPQFIFQYYEKEERGRGNFPDRFSARQFPNYSSELNVNALLLGDSALYLCASSLKGAGYYEQYFGPGTRLTVT.

This clone is categorized as medium-sized. The chain links TRBV28 to TRBJ1-3; no definite D call. The ends were cut back, 7 bases at V and 0 bases at J, with 4 bases in the middle. Germline CDR1 reads MDHEN; CDR2 reads SYDVKM. CDR3 size: 12 residues. CDR3 bases: TGTGCCAGCACAGGCTCTGGAAACACCATATATTTT. It is translated as CASTGSGNTIYF.

This chain uses TRBV7-9 with TRBJ2-7, with D tentatively TRBD1 (6 bases). This CDR3 contains 15 residues. Germline V CDR1 and CDR2: SEHNR, FQNEAQ (reference sequence). Trimming took 0 bases from V and 1 from J, leaving 10 bases between them. The CDR3 loop is CASSLADSPSYEQYF. The CDR3, as DNA: TGTGCCAGCAGCTTAGCGGACAGCCCTTCCTACGAGCAGTACTTC.

The chain joins TRBV7-9 to TRBJ1-5; weak D call: TRBD1 (5 bases). The germline V gene encodes CDR1 SEHNR and CDR2 FQNEAQ (reference sequence). The CDR3 sequence is 15 residues long. V shed 5 bases and J shed 1 base, with 12 bases lying between them. For the CDR3, the DNA is TGTGCCAGCAGCCTCCAGGGTTTCAGCAATCAGCCCCAGCATTTT. Protein product: CASSLQGFSNQPQHF.

A word on this clone: A read error may account for a junction end that differs from germline. The chain employs TRBV5-1 and TRBJ2-7, with 7 nucleotides matching TRBD1. Germline-derived CDR1 and CDR2 are SGHRS and YFSETQ. The CDR3 is 14 residues long. The CDR3 DNA reads as TGCGCCAGCAGCTTGGGAGGGGGCGTGAACGAGCGGTACTTC. This codes for CASSLGGGVNERYF.

This clone has just a few counts. Other nucleotide sequences from this sample produce the same CDR3. The gene calls are TRBV15 and TRBJ2-3; TRBD2 might be the D (6 bases). This CDR3 has 16 amino acids. Trimming stripped 3 bases from V and 0 bases from J, with 13 bases between. Germline V gene data show CDR1 as LNHNV and CDR2 as YYDKDF (reference sequence). CDR3 sequence: CATSSGAGGSTDTQYF. In DNA, the CDR3 is TGTGCCACCAGCAGCGGAGCCGGGGGTAGCACAGATACGCAGTATTTT. The complete variable domain, with remaining parts taken from reference TRBV15 and TRBJ2-3, reads DAMVIQNPRYQVTQFGKPVTLSCSQTLNHNVMYWYQQKSSQAPKLLFHYYDKDFNNEADTPDNFQSRRPNTSFCFLDIRSPGLGDTAMYLCATSSGAGGSTDTQYFGPGTRLTVL.

The chain couples TRBV25-1 to TRBJ2-3; 9 nucleotides line up with TRBD2. The CDR3 is made up of 15 amino acids. Germline V gene data show CDR1 as MGHDK and CDR2 as SYGVNS. J gave up 4 bases and V 10 bases, and 12 bases lay outside the gene matches. CDR3 bases: TGTGCCACCCCGCCATACGGCGGGGGGGCAGATACGCAGTATTTT. Residues: CATPPYGGGADTQYF.

The chain links TRBV15 to TRBJ2-5; 11 positions agree with TRBD1. Germline V gene data show CDR1 as LNHNV and CDR2 as YYDKDF (reference sequence). There are 16 residues in the CDR3. Unmatched junction bases numbered 5, after V lost 0 bases and J lost 5 bases. CDR3 coding DNA: TGTGCCACCAGCAGAGATCGAGGGACAGGGGGTGAGACCCAGTACTTC. Protein product: CATSRDRGTGGETQYF.

V and J are TRBV11-2 and TRBJ2-3; TRBD2 might be the D (6 bases). Germline loops: CDR1 SGHAT, CDR2 FQNNGV. The CDR3 is made up of 18 amino acids. V was trimmed by 3 bases and J by 6 bases, leaving 25 bases between them. CDR3 in amino acids: CASSLYPSGGAWGDTQYF. CDR3 DNA: TGTGCCAGCAGCTTGTACCCGTCTGGCGGGGCCTGGGGGGATACGCAGTATTTT.

V is TRBV7-2 and J is TRBJ1-3; D might be TRBD1 (6 bases). The V and J ends lost 2 bases and 0 bases respectively, with 20 bases between them. This CDR3 is 19 amino acids long. Germline V gene data show CDR1 as SGHTA and CDR2 as FQGNSA. The CDR3 bases are TGTGCCAGCAGCTTATTTGATGGACAGAGCTCTTACTCTGGAAACACCATATATTTT. Translating gives CASSLFDGQSSYSGNTIYF.

The rearrangement joins TRBV9 to TRBJ2-1, with 9 bases aligning to TRBD2. CDR3 length equals 16 residues. Germline trimming cut 3 bases from V and 6 bases from J; bases unmatched to any gene: 10. Germline lookup yields CDR1 SGDLS and CDR2 YYNGEE. In DNA form, the CDR3 reads TGTGCCAGCAGCGCCCAATCTAGCGGGGAGGGCAATGAGCAGTTCTTC. It yields the protein CASSAQSSGEGNEQFF.

This chain joins TRBV4-1 and TRBJ2-5; D gene ambiguous. The J call may not be correct, given that the DNA end is closer to TRBJ2-7. CDR3 size: 14 residues. Germline V lookup: CDR1 MGHRA, CDR2 YSYEKL. This CDR3 reads CASSQVPSGYEQYF. The DNA of the CDR3 is TGCGCCAGCAGCCAAGTTCCTTCGGGTTACGAGCAGTACTTC.

The CDR3 loop is CASWGGGYNEQFF. The DNA of the CDR3 is TGTGCCAGCTGGGGGGGCGGGTACAATGAGCAGTTCTTC. V gene TRBV7-2 combines with J gene TRBJ2-1; a possible D gene is TRBD2 (7 bases). The germline CDR1 and CDR2 sequences are SGHTA and FQGNSA. The V end lost 8 bases, the J end lost 4 bases, and 12 bases lay between the germline ends. The CDR3 has 13 amino acids.

As to this clone: The junction differs from germline at one of its ends, possibly a read error. V is TRBV4-1 and J is TRBJ1-1, with D perhaps matching TRBD1 (5 bases). The CDR3 contains 16 residues. Germline values: CDR1 MGHRA, CDR2 YSYEKL. CDR3 amino acids: CASSQARQQMNTEAFF. The CDR3 bases are TGTGCCAGCAGCCAGGCCCGACAGCAAATGAACACTGAAGCTTTCTTT.

V gene TRBV5-1 combines with J gene TRBJ2-3; the D is unclear. Trimming stripped 0 bases from V and 3 bases from J, with 11 bases between. CDR3 length equals 15 residues. CDR1 and CDR2 from the germline V gene are SGHRS and YFSETQ. The CDR3 loop is CASSLVIRRTDTQYF. CDR3 bases: TGCGCCAGCAGCTTGGTAATTAGAAGAACAGATACGCAGTATTTT.

The V and J genes are TRBV4-1 and TRBJ2-3; 9 bases align to TRBD1. The V and J ends lost 3 bases and 5 bases, in that order; junction bases with no gene match: 6. CDR3 length equals 15 residues. Germline V gives CDR1 MGHRA, CDR2 YSYEKL. The CDR3 DNA follows: TGCGCCAGCAGCCAGCGGACAGGGGATGGAGATACGCAGTATTTT. Protein sequence: CASSQRTGDGDTQYF.